This T cell receptor beta chain is from a study of T cells in Graves' hyperthyroidism and ophthalmopathy. Study in general: Pretreatment peripheral blood was obtained at initial diagnosis.

It was RNA transcripts that yielded the amplified TCR beta CDR3 regions. Carried out on the TCR CDR3, a first-round RT-PCR used the HTBI primer set. TCRdb fed the multiplex PCR reads into MiXCR, producing one record per CDR3 protein. The sample has some 440,000 distinct CDR3 sequences, 15% to 19% seen once; the top ten hold about 7.7%. Germline V lookup: CDR1 LGHDT, CDR2 YNNKEL (reference sequence). The CDR3 has 15 residues. Between the trimmed V and J ends, which lost 1 base and 3 bases, there was a span of 12 bases. The study left out patients who had uncontrolled infection, other autoimmune disease, pregnancy or lactation. Isolation of PBMCs was performed on around 9.3 ml fresh peripheral blood. This clonotype was seen repeatedly, ten times or more.

This receptor was taken from a woman between 18 and 29 years old with Graves' hyperthyroidism. V is TRBV3-1 and J is TRBJ2-5; possibly TRBD2 for D (6 bases). Material for sequencing was blood. The CDR3 is CASSQALTREETQYF. The CDR3 region has the DNA TGTGCCAGCAGCCAAGCCCTGACTAGAGAAGAGACCCAGTACTTC.